This T cell receptor (beta chain) was found in a study of blood T cell repertoires in COVID-19. Losses at the gene ends were 7 bases for V and 4 bases for J; bases not matched to a gene: 10. The CDR3 contains 15 residues. The germline CDR1 and CDR2 sequences are SNHLY and FYNNEI. Clones were sequenced by immunoSEQ multiplex PCR, and TCRdb holds only the in-frame ones, with some missing. This sample yields about 130,000 clones, of which roughly 77% are seen a single time; 5% belongs to the top ten. Sample: peripheral blood. The chain links TRBV2 to TRBJ1-5; 7 nucleotides agree with TRBD1. This clonotype was obtained from a woman in her sixties or seventies with COVID-19, enrolled during active disease. The DNA of the CDR3 is TGTGCCAGCACCCAGGGATGGACAGGTAATCAGCCCCAGCATTTT. This encodes CASTQGWTGNQPQHF.